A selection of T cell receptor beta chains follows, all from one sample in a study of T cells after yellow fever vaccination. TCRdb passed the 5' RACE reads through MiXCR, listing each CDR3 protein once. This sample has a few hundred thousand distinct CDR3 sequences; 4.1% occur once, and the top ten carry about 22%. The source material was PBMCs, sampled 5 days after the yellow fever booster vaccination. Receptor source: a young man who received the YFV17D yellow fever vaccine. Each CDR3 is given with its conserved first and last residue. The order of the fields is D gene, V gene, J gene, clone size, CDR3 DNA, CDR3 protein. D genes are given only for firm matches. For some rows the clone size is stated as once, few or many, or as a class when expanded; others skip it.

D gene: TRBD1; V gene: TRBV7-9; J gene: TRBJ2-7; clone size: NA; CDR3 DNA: TGTGCCAGCAGCTTAGGGACAGGGGAATTCTACGAGCAGTACTTC; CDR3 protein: CASSLGTGEFYEQYF
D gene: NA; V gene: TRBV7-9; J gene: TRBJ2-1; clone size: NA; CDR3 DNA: TGTGCCAGCAGCCCACCCGAGCAGTTCTTC; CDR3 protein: CASSPPEQFF
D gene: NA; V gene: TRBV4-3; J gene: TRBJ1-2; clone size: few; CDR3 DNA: TGCGCCAGCAGCCAAGACGCGACAGAGGACTATGGCTACACCTTC; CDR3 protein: CASSQDATEDYGYTF
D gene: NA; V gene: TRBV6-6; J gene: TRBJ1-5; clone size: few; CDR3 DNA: TGTGCCAGCGCCAGGAGGGGGGTAGATCAGCCCCAGCATTTT; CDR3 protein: CASARRGVDQPQHF
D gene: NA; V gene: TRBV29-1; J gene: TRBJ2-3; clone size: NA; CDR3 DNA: TGCAGCGTCTTTCCCCGACCCGAATTCACAGATACGCAGTATTTT; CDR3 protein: CSVFPRPEFTDTQYF
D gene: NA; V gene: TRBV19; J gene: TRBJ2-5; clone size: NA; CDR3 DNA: TGTGCCACAACCCTCGGGGAGACCCAGTACTTC; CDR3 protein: CATTLGETQYF
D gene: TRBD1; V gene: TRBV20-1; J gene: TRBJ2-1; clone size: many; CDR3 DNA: TGCAGTGCGTCGGGACAGGGGAAAAACAATGAGCAGTTCTTC; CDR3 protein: CSASGQGKNNEQFF
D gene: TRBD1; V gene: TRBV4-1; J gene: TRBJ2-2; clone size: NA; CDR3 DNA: TGCGCCAGCAGCCTCTTACAGGGGGCCGGGGAGCTGTTTTTT; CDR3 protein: CASSLLQGAGELFF
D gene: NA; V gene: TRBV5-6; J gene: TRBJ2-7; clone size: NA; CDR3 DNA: TGTGCCAGCAGCCCTCGTAAGAACCCACCGAACTACGAGCAGTACTTC; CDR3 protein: CASSPRKNPPNYEQYF
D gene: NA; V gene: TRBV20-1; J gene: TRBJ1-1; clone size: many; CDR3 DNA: TGCAGTGCTAGAGATGAGGGAGTGAACACTGAAGCTTTCTTT; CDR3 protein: CSARDEGVNTEAFF
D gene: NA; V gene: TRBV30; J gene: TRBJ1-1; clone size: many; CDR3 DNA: TGTGCCTGGAGTGTATCAGGGATCGCTGAAGCTTTCTTT; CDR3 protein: CAWSVSGIAEAFF
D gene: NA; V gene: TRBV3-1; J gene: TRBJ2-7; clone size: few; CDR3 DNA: TGTGCCAGCAGCCAAGATCGGGCACCCCCCCAGCAGTACTTC; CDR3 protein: CASSQDRAPPQQYF
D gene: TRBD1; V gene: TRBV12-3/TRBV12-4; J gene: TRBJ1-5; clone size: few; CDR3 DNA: TGTGCCAGCAGTTGGACAGGGGTGTATCAGCCCCAGCATTTT; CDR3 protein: CASSWTGVYQPQHF
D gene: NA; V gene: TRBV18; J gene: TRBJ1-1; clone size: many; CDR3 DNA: TGTGCCAGCTCAGACCAGGCGAACACTGAAGCTTTCTTT; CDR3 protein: CASSDQANTEAFF
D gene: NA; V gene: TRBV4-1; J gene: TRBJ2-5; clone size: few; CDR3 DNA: TGCGCCAGCAGCCGGGCCGGGTACGAGACCCAGTACTTC; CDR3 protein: CASSRAGYETQYF
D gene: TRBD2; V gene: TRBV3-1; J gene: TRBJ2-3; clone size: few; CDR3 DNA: TGTGCCAGCAGCCAAGGAGGTCTAGCGGGGGGGATCACAGATACGCAGTATTTT; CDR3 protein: CASSQGGLAGGITDTQYF
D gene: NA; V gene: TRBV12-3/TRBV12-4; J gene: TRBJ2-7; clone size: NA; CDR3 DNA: TGTGCCAGCGGCAGGGGGGTCGAGCAGTACTTC; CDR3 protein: CASGRGVEQYF
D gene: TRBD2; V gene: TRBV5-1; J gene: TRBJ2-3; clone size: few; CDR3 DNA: TGCGCCAGCAGCTGGGGGGAGGGGCCGGCCAGCACAGATACGCAGTATTTT; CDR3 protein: CASSWGEGPASTDTQYF
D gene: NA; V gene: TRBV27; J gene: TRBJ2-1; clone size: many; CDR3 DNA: TGTGCCAGCGGAATCGGGACGTACTACAATGAGCAGTTCTTC; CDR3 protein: CASGIGTYYNEQFF
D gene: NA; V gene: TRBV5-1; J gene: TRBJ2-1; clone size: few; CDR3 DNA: TGCGCCAGCAGCTTGGAGGTCCGTGACAGCCGGCAGTTCTTC; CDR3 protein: CASSLEVRDSRQFF
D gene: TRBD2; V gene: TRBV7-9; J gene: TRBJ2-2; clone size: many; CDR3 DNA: TGTGCCAGCAGCAACGGACTAGCGGTCACCGGGGAGCTGTTTTTT; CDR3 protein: CASSNGLAVTGELFF
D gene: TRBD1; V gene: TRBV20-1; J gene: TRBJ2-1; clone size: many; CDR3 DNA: TGCAGTGCTTCCCCACCGACAGGGGGCCACAATGAGCAGTTCTTC; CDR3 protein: CSASPPTGGHNEQFF
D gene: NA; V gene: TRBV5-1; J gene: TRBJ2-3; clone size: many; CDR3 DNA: TGCGCCAGCAGCTTAGAAGGACAACCCACAGATACGCAGTATTTT; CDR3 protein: CASSLEGQPTDTQYF
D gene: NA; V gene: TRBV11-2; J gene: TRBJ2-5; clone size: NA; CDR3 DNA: TGTGCCAGCACCGGGGGCAGGGGTGAAGAGACCCAGTACTTC; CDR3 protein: CASTGGRGEETQYF
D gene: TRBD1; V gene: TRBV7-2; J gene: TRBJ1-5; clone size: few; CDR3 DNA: TGTGCCAGCAGCTTAGGTCCAGGGGGGAGACCTTATAGCAATCAGCCCCAGCATTTT; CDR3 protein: CASSLGPGGRPYSNQPQHF
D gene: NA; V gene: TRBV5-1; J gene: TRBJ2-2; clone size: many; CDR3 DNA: TGCGCCAGCAGACTTGGGTTCGTGAACACCGGGGAGCTGTTTTTT; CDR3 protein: CASRLGFVNTGELFF
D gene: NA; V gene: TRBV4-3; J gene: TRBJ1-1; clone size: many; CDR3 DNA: TGCGCCAGCAGCCAAGACGTCCAAGAGGGAGCTTTCTTT; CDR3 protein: CASSQDVQEGAFF
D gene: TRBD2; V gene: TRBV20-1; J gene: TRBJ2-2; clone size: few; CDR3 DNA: TGCAGTGCCCCGACTAGCGGATTCCCGAACACCGGGGAGCTGTTTTTT; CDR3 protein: CSAPTSGFPNTGELFF
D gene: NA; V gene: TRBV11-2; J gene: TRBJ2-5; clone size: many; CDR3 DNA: TGTGCCAGCAGCTTAGATTTTTGGGGGTACGACCAAGAGACCCAGTACTTC; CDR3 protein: CASSLDFWGYDQETQYF
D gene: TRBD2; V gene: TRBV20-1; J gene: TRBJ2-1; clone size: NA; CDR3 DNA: TGCAGTGCTGGGCCGGGGGGGAGGTACAATGAGCAGTTCTTC; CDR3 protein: CSAGPGGRYNEQFF
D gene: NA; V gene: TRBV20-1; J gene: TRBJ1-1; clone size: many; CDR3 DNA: TGCAGTGCTAGGCCGGCGAACACTGAAGCTTTCTTT; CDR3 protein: CSARPANTEAFF
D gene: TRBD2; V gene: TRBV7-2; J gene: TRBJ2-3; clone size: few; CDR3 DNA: TGTGCCAGCAGCTTAGTTTCCAGCGGGGCAGTCATCGATACGCAGTATTTT; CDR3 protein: CASSLVSSGAVIDTQYF
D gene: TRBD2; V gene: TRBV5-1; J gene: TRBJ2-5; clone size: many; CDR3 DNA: TGCGCCAGCAGCCTGGACCCTAGCGGGGCTCAAGAGACCCAGTACTTC; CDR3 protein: CASSLDPSGAQETQYF
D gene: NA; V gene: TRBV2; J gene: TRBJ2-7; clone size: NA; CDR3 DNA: TGTGCCAGCCAACAGGGTATGGACTCCTACGAGCAGTACTTC; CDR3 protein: CASQQGMDSYEQYF
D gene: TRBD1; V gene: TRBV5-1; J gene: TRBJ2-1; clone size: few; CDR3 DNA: TGCGCCAGCAGCTGGGGGACAGGGTACAATGAGCAGTTCTTC; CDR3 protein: CASSWGTGYNEQFF
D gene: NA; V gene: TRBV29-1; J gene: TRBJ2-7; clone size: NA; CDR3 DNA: TGCAGCGCCGGTCTGGGGAGATCCTCCTACGAGCAGTACTTC; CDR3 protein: CSAGLGRSSYEQYF
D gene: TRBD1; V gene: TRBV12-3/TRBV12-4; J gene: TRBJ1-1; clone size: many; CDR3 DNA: TGTGCCAGCAGTTTAGCGGCAGGGGGCACTGAAGCTTTCTTT; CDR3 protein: CASSLAAGGTEAFF
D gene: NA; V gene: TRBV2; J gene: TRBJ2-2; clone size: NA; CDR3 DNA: TGTGCCAGCACGGAGGCCGGGGAGCTGTTTTTT; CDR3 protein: CASTEAGELFF
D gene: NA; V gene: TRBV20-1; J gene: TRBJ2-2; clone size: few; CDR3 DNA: TGCAGTGCTAGCCTAGGCACCGGGGAGCTGTTTTTT; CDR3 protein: CSASLGTGELFF
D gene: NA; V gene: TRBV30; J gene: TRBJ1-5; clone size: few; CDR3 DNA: TGTGCCTGGAGTGTACATAGCAATCAGCCCCAGCATTTT; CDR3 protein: CAWSVHSNQPQHF
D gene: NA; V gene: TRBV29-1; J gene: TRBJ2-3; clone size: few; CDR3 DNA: TGCAGCGTTCCCTCAGGAGAGGCGGGGGATACGCAGTATTTT; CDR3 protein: CSVPSGEAGDTQYF
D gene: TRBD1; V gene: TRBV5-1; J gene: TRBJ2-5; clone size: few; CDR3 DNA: TGCGCCAGCAGCTTCCGGGACAGGGCCCGGGAGACCCAGTACTTC; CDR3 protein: CASSFRDRARETQYF
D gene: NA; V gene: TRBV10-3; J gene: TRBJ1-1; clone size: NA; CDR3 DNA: TGTGCCATCAGTCAGAGGACGCAGGGAACGAACACTGAAGCTTTCTTT; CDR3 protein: CAISQRTQGTNTEAFF
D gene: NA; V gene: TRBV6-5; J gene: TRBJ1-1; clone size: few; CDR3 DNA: TGTGCCAGCACGGGGATTTTAGGCACTGAAGCTTTCTTT; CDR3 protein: CASTGILGTEAFF
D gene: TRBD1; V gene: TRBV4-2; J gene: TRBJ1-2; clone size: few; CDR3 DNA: TGTGCCAGCAGCCAAGCTTTTTCCGGGACAGGGGGATACGGCTACACCTTC; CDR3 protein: CASSQAFSGTGGYGYTF